The subject of this entry is one TCR beta chain. What antigen it recognizes has not been identified. Nothing much larger sits one base from this clone, and base qualities are not available. TCRbeta CDR3 regions were amplified from genomic DNA using the immunoSEQ Assay, a bias-controlled multiplex PCR. From the authors' description of their analysis: Within the assay, amplification of reference gene primers was used to estimate how many nucleated cells each sample contained. Sequence reads were collapsed and filtered to measure the absolute abundance of every unique TCRbeta CDR3 rearrangement. For each sample, productive Simpson clonality was calculated as the square root of Simpson's diversity index across productive rearrangements. TCRdb took this table from immuneACCESS and kept in-frame rearrangements with V and J called. Such tables lack part of the clones; where checked against another copy, unresolved V genes explain under half of the gap, and the rest is unexplained. V, J and clone size are taken as reported in that table, and D and trimming were inferred from the DNA itself. The sample profile shows approximately 200,000 clones; 80% to 85% of them were found once. The ten largest clonotypes hold 5.2% of the sample.

Cut back by 3 bases and 2 bases, the V and J ends lie 12 bases apart. The CDR3 numbers 15 residues from cysteine through phenylalanine. CDR3 DNA only is kept here, 45 bases in frame from base 1. Sequences SGHAT (CDR1) and FQNNGV (CDR2) are obtained from the germline V gene. This sample is drawn from a study of blood T cell repertoires in COVID-19 (dated by TCRdb to 2020 to 2021). As for the study more broadly: Samples from collaborators originated in the United States, Italy and Spain and spanned both the acute and convalescent phases of COVID-19. Deeply sampled blood TCRbeta repertoires from subjects exposed to, actively infected with, or recovered from COVID-19 were included in the dataset. A de-identified subject ID, COVID-19 status, age in years and sex were almost always included in the sample metadata. A freely available public database, intended as a resource for researchers studying the immune response to SARS-CoV-2, is where the repertoires were released. The material from the prospective study consisted of cDNA or gDNA derived from T cells, B-cell-depleted T cells, or PBMCs. The samples were drawn from two sources: the first 160 participants of the ongoing ImmuneRACE study, and about 1,300 subjects contributed by 6 global collaborators. Where available, HLA class I and class II types were obtained from metadata supplied by the sample provider rather than from assay-based typing.

Collaborating institutions collected whole blood in K2EDTA tubes following their own protocols. For TCRbeta analysis, collaborators shipped samples as frozen whole blood, isolated PBMCs, or DNA extracted from either of those sample types. What the authors observed across the whole study: The amount of clinical and demographic metadata varied by source and participant and was provided uncurated.

Input material: peripheral blood. The TCR was taken from a woman aged 30 to 39 with acute or convalescent COVID-19. This sequence uses TRBV11-2 and TRBJ2-3; D gene: possibly TRBD1, on 6 matching bases. The CDR3 reads as follows: CASSFQGSNTDTQYF. The nucleotide sequence reads TGTGCCAGCAGCTTCCAGGGGTCCAACACAGATACGCAGTATTTT.